The rows below give T cell receptor beta chains drawn from one sample of a study of T-cell memory formation after mild COVID-19. MiXCR, run by TCRdb on the 5' RACE reads, gives a single entry per CDR3 protein. Of roughly 350,000 distinct CDR3 sequences detected, roughly 20% appear once; the ten largest clones hold roughly an eighth. Input material: PBMCs or a T cell subset sorted from them (not recorded which). These receptor sequences come from an adult woman who had mild COVID-19 (a few samples of this study predate the infection). Cell type and time point are not known. Both conserved end residues are part of each CDR3. A D gene is named only where the DNA matches it firmly.

TRBV5-1	TRBD1	TRBJ1-6	CASSLRTGGLSPLHF
TRBV19	-	TRBJ2-7	CASSIGATGGSEQYF
TRBV18	TRBD2	TRBJ2-1	CASSPPLAGGGEQFF
TRBV4-1	-	TRBJ2-7	CASSQGPQQGDEQYF
TRBV12-3/TRBV12-4	TRBD2	TRBJ2-1	CASSRLAPEQFF
TRBV5-4	TRBD2	TRBJ2-7	CASSLFGASGGREQYF
TRBV20-1	-	TRBJ1-1	CSAGQGGYTEAFF
TRBV20-1	-	TRBJ1-1	CSARAVGEGSFKSVGGAFF
TRBV5-1	-	TRBJ2-1	CASSLDGVSYNEQFF
TRBV18	TRBD1	TRBJ2-1	CASSPPRVGTARYNEQFF
TRBV20-1	TRBD2	TRBJ2-1	CSVPGLAGYYSYNEQFF
TRBV20-1	TRBD1	TRBJ2-5	CSARGGRGFETQYF
TRBV6-1	-	TRBJ1-2	CASSGPRVIYGYTF
TRBV20-1	-	TRBJ1-1	CSARDGQNTEAFF
TRBV7-9	-	TRBJ2-2	CASSSLPGTKTGELFF
TRBV7-2	-	TRBJ2-7	CASSLPGSHEQYF
TRBV28	-	TRBJ2-7	CASSPVGLASYEQYF
TRBV20-1	TRBD1	TRBJ1-2	CSASLSGQGHGYTF
TRBV24-1	-	TRBJ2-2	CATRGGRGTGELFF
TRBV5-1	TRBD1	TRBJ2-7	CASSTSGTASYEQYF
TRBV4-1	-	TRBJ2-3	CASSPTSNTQYF
TRBV9	-	TRBJ1-2	CASSVGPYGYTF
TRBV19	-	TRBJ1-2	CASSSPGRIPYGYTF
TRBV19	TRBD1	TRBJ2-7	CASRPGTGGSYEQYF